This T cell receptor beta chain is drawn from a study of OX40 agonist ivuxolimab in advanced cancers. Study-wide results and limits: Compared with CD4+, CD8+ T cells on average had more expanded clones. Among the lowest peripheral clonal expansion occurred in 0.1-3.0 mg/kg partial responders.

Per the germline V gene, CDR1 is LNHDA and CDR2 is SQIVND (reference sequence). CDR3 length equals 16 residues. V shed 3 bases and J 5 bases; nucleotides not matched to a gene: 10. The investigators sampled blood at baseline, at cycle 4 day 1, and at cycle 7 day 1. Clones were sequenced by immunoSEQ multiplex PCR, and TCRdb holds only the in-frame ones, with some missing. The sample contains almost 80,000 clones, around 86% of which appear only once. As to this clone: Its cognate antigen is unknown.

Here the sequenced sample was CD4+ or CD8+ T cells sorted from blood, taken in a trial of the OX40 agonist ivuxolimab. The sequence came from an adult with an advanced solid tumor such as melanoma, head and neck, liver or kidney cancer. J is TRBJ1-1 and V is TRBV19; 9 nucleotides match TRBD1. The CDR3 sequence: CASSMVGDREETEAFF. In DNA form, the CDR3 reads TGTGCCAGTAGTATGGTGGGGGACAGGGAGGAGACTGAAGCTTTCTTT. Complete variable domain (other parts from reference TRBV19 and TRBJ1-1): DGGITQSPKYLFRKEGQNVTLSCEQNLNHDAMYWYRQDPGQGLRLIYYSQIVNDFQKGDIAEGYSVSREKKESFPLTVTSAQKNPTAFYLCASSMVGDREETEAFFGQGTRLTVV.